The 13 T cell receptor beta chains in this list originate from one sample, sequenced in a study of T cell responses to AZD1222 COVID-19 vaccine. The table came from immunoSEQ multiplex PCR; TCRdb's copy has only in-frame clones and leaves some out. The data hold 70,000 to 80,000 clones, with about nine tenths observed a single time. The source was peripheral blood, collected on day 0 of AZD1222 vaccination. These TCRs come from an adult in good health.

This chain links TRBV6-5 with TRBJ2-3; D remains unclear. The CDR3 consists of 12 residues. Germline V gives CDR1 MNHEY, CDR2 SVGAGI. Trimming shortened V by 4 bases and J by 3 bases, and 5 bases separated the two germline ends. The CDR3 loop is CASSSQTDTQYF. The DNA of the CDR3 is TGTGCCAGCAGTTCTCAAACAGATACGCAGTATTTT.

The V gene is TRBV5-4, the J gene TRBJ1-5, with D unresolved. There are 12 residues in the CDR3. In germline, CDR1 is SGHNT, CDR2 YYREEE (reference sequence). Trimming stripped 1 base from V and 6 bases from J, with 5 bases between. The CDR3 nucleotides are TGTGCCAGCAGCTTGTTTGGTCAGCCCCAGCATTTT. Protein product: CASSLFGQPQHF.

This clone was recorded a few times. The V and J genes are TRBV10-3 and TRBJ2-1; 9 bases fit TRBD1. CDR3 length equals 15 residues. V gave up 4 bases and J gave up 8 bases; unmatched junction bases: 9. Germline-derived CDR1 and CDR2 are ENHRY and SYGVKD. CDR3 nucleotide sequence: TGTGCCATCAGTGCCCGGGACAGGGAATTTTATGAGCAGTTCTTC. This sequence encodes CAISARDREFYEQFF.

This clone was found once. The V gene is TRBV28, the J gene TRBJ1-3; 8 bases fit TRBD1. In germline, CDR1 is MDHEN, CDR2 SYDVKM. V shed 4 bases and J 0 bases; nucleotides not matched to a gene: 8. The length of the CDR3 is 17 residues. The CDR3 sequence is CASSSRSTGVSGNTIYF. The DNA for the CDR3 is TGTGCCAGCAGTTCGCGCTCGACAGGGGTCTCTGGAAACACCATATATTTT.

This clone was counted only a few times. The chain carries TRBV6-5 and TRBJ2-1; D gene ambiguous. Deletions cut 7 bases from V and 0 bases from J, with 13 bases between. Per germline, CDR1 MNHEY and CDR2 SVGAGI. The CDR3 covers 15 residues. The DNA of the CDR3 is TGTGCCAGCACCCGTAAGCCTAGCTCCTACAATGAGCAGTTCTTC. Its translation is CASTRKPSSYNEQFF.

The chain uses TRBV27 and TRBJ1-5; D is perhaps TRBD1 (5 bases). Between the trimmed V and J ends, which lost 2 bases and 6 bases, there was a span of 11 bases. There are 14 residues in the CDR3. CDR1 is MNHEY and CDR2 is SMNVEV in the germline V gene (reference sequence). In DNA form, the CDR3 reads TGTGCCAGCAGTTTAGGGCAGGGAGCTCAGCCCCAGCATTTT. It codes for CASSLGQGAQPQHF.

This rearrangement joins TRBV19 to TRBJ1-1, with D tentatively TRBD1 (5 bases). CDR3 length equals 13 residues. Germline V lookup: CDR1 LNHDA, CDR2 SQIVND (reference sequence). V lost 10 bases and J lost 0, with 12 bases in between. The CDR3 DNA reads as TGTGCCACGTATTCGACAGTGAACACTGAAGCTTTCTTT. Residues: CATYSTVNTEAFF.

The chain links TRBV11-2 to TRBJ2-2; 7 bases are a match to TRBD1. Germline CDR1 SGHAT, CDR2 FQNNGV. The CDR3 spans 17 residues. V lost 3 bases to trimming and J lost 2 bases; unmatched junction nucleotides: 9. The CDR3: CASSLSPTGPNTGELFF. CDR3 bases: TGTGCCAGCAGCTTGTCGCCGACAGGGCCCAACACCGGGGAGCTGTTTTTT. Filled out from reference TRBV11-2 and TRBJ2-2, the complete variable domain reads EAGVAQSPRYKIIEKRQSVAFWCNPISGHATLYWYQQILGQGPKLLIQFQNNGVVDDSQLPKDRFSAERLKGVDSTLKIQPAKLEDSAVYLCASSLSPTGPNTGELFFGEGSRLTVL.

V and J are TRBV7-2 and TRBJ1-5; D not resolved. The CDR3 covers 13 residues. The V end was cut by 3 bases, the J end by 4 bases, with 7 bases between. Looked up from germline, CDR1 is SGHTA and CDR2 is FQGNSA. The DNA of the CDR3 is TGTGCCAGCAGCTTCTGGGTTAATCAGCCCCAGCATTTT. This sequence encodes CASSFWVNQPQHF.

The J gene is TRBJ1-4, the V gene TRBV2; TRBD1 matches 8 bases. Germline values: CDR1 SNHLY, CDR2 FYNNEI. This CDR3 has 17 amino acids. The V and J ends lost 6 bases and 3 bases, in that order; junction bases with no gene match: 12. CDR3 nucleotides: TGTGCCAGCAGCTTTGCCCTGACAGGGGCGGCTAATGAAAAACTGTTTTTT. It codes for CASSFALTGAANEKLFF. The full variable domain, rest sourced from reference TRBV2 and TRBJ1-4, is EPEVTQTPSHQVTQMGQEVILRCVPISNHLYFYWYRQILGQKVEFLVSFYNNEISEKSEIFDDQFSVERPDGSNFTLKIRSTKLEDSAMYFCASSFALTGAANEKLFFGSGTQLSVL.

The chain employs TRBV7-2 and TRBJ2-3; D unclear. The germline V and J ends were trimmed by 5 bases and 0 bases, with 9 bases remaining between them. CDR1 is SGHTA, CDR2 FQGNSA, per germline. The CDR3 covers 14 residues. The CDR3 nucleotides are TGTGCCAGCAGCCCCTACCGAAGCACAGATACGCAGTATTTT. Residues: CASSPYRSTDTQYF.

This clone has just a few counts. This chain connects TRBV18 to TRBJ1-3; unclear D gene. V dropped 3 bases and J dropped 3 bases, with 15 bases sitting between them. From germline, CDR1 is KGHSH and CDR2 LQKENI. The CDR3 has 16 amino acids. In DNA, the CDR3 is TGTGCCAGCTCACCTATAAGCGGCAGACTTGGAAACACCATATATTTT. Amino acids: CASSPISGRLGNTIYF.

The chain recombines TRBV7-6 with TRBJ1-5; 11 bases agree with TRBD1. Per the germline V gene, CDR1 is SGHVS and CDR2 is FNYEAQ. The V gene end was trimmed by 6 bases and the J gene end by 6 bases; junction bases not matched to a gene: 4. The CDR3 is made up of 14 amino acids. CDR3 bases: TGTGCCAGCAGTCCCGGACAGGGGGCTCAGCCCCAGCATTTT. It codes for CASSPGQGAQPQHF.